The 30 T cell receptor beta chains below all came from one sample that was sequenced in a study of OX40 agonist ivuxolimab in advanced cancers. Libraries came from the immunoSEQ multiplex PCR assay. TCRdb took over this immuneACCESS table, retaining in-frame rearrangements with V and J assigned. Such tables are incomplete; in checked studies, under half of the missing clones stem from an unresolved V gene, and the remainder is unexplained. The sample contains around 33,000 clones, roughly 84% of them found a single time. Roughly a fifth of the sample rests with the top ten. Sample: CD4+ or CD8+ T cells sorted from blood, taken in a trial of the OX40 agonist ivuxolimab. These TCRs come from an adult with an advanced solid tumor such as melanoma, head and neck, liver or kidney cancer.

V and J are TRBV5-1 and TRBJ2-7; D could derive from TRBD1 or TRBD2 (5 bases each). Germline values: CDR1 SGHRS, CDR2 YFSETQ. The CDR3 has 13 amino acids. V was trimmed by 2 bases and J by 6 bases, leaving 12 bases between them. The CDR3 region is CASSFSGDAEQYF. The CDR3 region has the DNA TGCGCCAGCAGCTTTTCCGGGGACGCCGAGCAGTACTTC.

This clone has just one count. The rearrangement uses TRBV2 and TRBJ2-7; 7 nucleotides match TRBD1. CDR3 size: 13 residues. Germline values: CDR1 SNHLY, CDR2 FYNNEI. With 7 bases clipped from V and 0 bases from J, the junction kept 3 bases outside the gene matches. DNA of the CDR3: TGTGCCAGCATTGGGGACAGCTCCTACGAGCAGTACTTC. Translation: CASIGDSSYEQYF.

This rearrangement joins TRBV27 to TRBJ2-1, with D unresolved. Trimming pared 3 bases from V and 4 bases from J, leaving 7 bases between. The CDR3 loop spans 13 amino acids. Germline CDR1 is MNHEY and CDR2 is SMNVEV (reference sequence). The CDR3 DNA reads TGTGCCAGCAGTTTCACCCCTTACAATGAGCAGTTCTTC. This translates into CASSFTPYNEQFF.

The chain has TRBV28 and TRBJ2-2, with no clear D. Looked up from germline, CDR1 is MDHEN and CDR2 is SYDVKM. Trimming removed 4 bases at V and 6 bases at J, with 6 bases between. The CDR3 covers 12 residues. CDR3 sequence reads: CASSYGAGELFF. Written as DNA, the CDR3 is TGTGCCAGCAGTTATGGGGCCGGGGAGCTGTTTTTT. The full variable domain, completed using reference TRBV28 and TRBJ2-2, is DVKVTQSSRYLVKRTGEKVFLECVQDMDHENMFWYRQDPGLGLRLIYFSYDVKMKEKGDIPEGYSVSREKKERFSLILESASTNQTSMYLCASSYGAGELFFGEGSRLTVL.

This clone is a singleton in its sample. The J gene is TRBJ2-1, the V gene TRBV7-9; 14 bases align to TRBD2. The CDR3 sequence is 18 residues long. Germline CDR1 and CDR2: SEHNR and FQNEAQ (reference sequence). J lost 3 bases, V lost 3 bases, and 7 bases had no gene match. The CDR3 is CASSFPGTSGRLYNEQFF. In nucleotides, the CDR3 is TGTGCCAGCAGCTTCCCCGGGACTAGCGGGAGACTCTACAATGAGCAGTTCTTC.

The V gene is TRBV6-5, the J gene TRBJ2-7, with 9 bases aligning to TRBD1. This CDR3 is 16 amino acids long. V shed 0 bases and J 5 bases; nucleotides not matched to a gene: 8. The germline V gene has CDR1 MNHEY and CDR2 SVGAGI. The CDR3 DNA follows: TGTGCCAGCAGTTACTCGAAGGGACAGGGTATACACGAGCAGTACTTC. Its protein product is CASSYSKGQGIHEQYF.

V is TRBV11-2 and J is TRBJ1-1; no clear D. V dropped 5 bases and J dropped 4 bases, with 14 bases sitting between them. This CDR3 spans 14 amino acids. CDR1 SGHAT and CDR2 FQNNGV come from the germline V gene. The CDR3 protein is CASSPPGRSTEAFF. The CDR3 region has the DNA TGTGCCAGCAGCCCGCCCGGCAGGAGCACTGAAGCTTTCTTT.

The chain combines TRBV4-2 with TRBJ1-1; tentative D call: TRBD1 (5 bases). This CDR3 has 16 residues. Germline V gene data show CDR1 as LGHNA and CDR2 as YNFKEQ. V was pared by 0 bases and J by 0 bases, with 11 bases between. The chain's CDR3 is CASSQDLGDLNTEAFF. CDR3 sequence (DNA): TGTGCCAGCAGCCAAGATCTAGGGGATTTGAACACTGAAGCTTTCTTT.

The chain recombines TRBV28 with TRBJ2-5, with TRBD1 identical over 9 bases. The germline V gene encodes CDR1 MDHEN and CDR2 SYDVKM. The CDR3 spans 14 residues. J was trimmed by 5 bases and V by 4 bases; bases with no gene match: 5. The CDR3 loop reads CASSSGTGRETQYF. The DNA for the CDR3 is TGTGCCAGCAGTTCCGGGACAGGGAGGGAGACCCAGTACTTC.

In its sample, this clone was seen once. This chain connects TRBV6-5 to TRBJ1-1; 8 bases map to TRBD1. Germline V CDR1 and CDR2: MNHEY, SVGAGI. The CDR3 spans 15 residues. The ends lost 4 bases at V and 1 base at J; junction bases unmatched: 5. CDR3 in DNA: TGTGCCAGCAGTTCCTCCGGGACAGGGAACACTGAAGCTTTCTTT. The encoded protein is CASSSSGTGNTEAFF.

This clone turned up a few times. V usage is TRBV4-1 and J usage is TRBJ2-3, with 9 bases fitting TRBD2. V dropped 4 bases and J dropped 0; count of bases not matched to a gene: 5. This CDR3 is 16 amino acids long. The germline CDR1 and CDR2 sequences are MGHRA and YSYEKL. In DNA, the CDR3 is TGCGCCAGCAGCCTAAGCGGGGGGACAAGCACAGATACGCAGTATTTT. Translating gives CASSLSGGTSTDTQYF.

The chain uses TRBV7-9 and TRBJ1-2; unclear D gene. The length of the CDR3 is 14 residues. Germline V lookup: CDR1 SEHNR, CDR2 FQNEAQ (reference sequence). Trimming removed 5 bases at V and 4 bases at J, with 14 bases between. The chain's CDR3 is CASSLLGLGYGYTF. The CDR3 coding sequence is TGTGCCAGCAGCCTTCTGGGCCTGGGCTATGGCTACACCTTC. Full variable domain (rest looked up from reference TRBV7-9 and TRBJ1-2): DTGVSQNPRHKITKRGQNVTFRCDPISEHNRLYWYRQTLGQGPEFLTYFQNEAQLEKSRLLSDRFSAERPKGSFSTLEIQRTEQGDSAMYLCASSLLGLGYGYTFGSGTRLTVV.

This clone was observed a single time. The chain joins TRBV30 to TRBJ1-5; D gene ambiguous. The CDR3 runs to 13 residues. Germline V gene lookup returns CDR1 GTSNPN and CDR2 SVGIG (reference sequence). Trimming took 1 base from V and 4 from J, leaving 8 bases between them. DNA for the CDR3: TGTGCCTGGAGTGCACTGGGAAATCAGCCCCAGCATTTT. It codes for CAWSALGNQPQHF.

This rearrangement joins TRBV6-5 to TRBJ1-1; 12 bases are shared with TRBD1. Germline V lookup: CDR1 MNHEY, CDR2 SVGAGI. The trim removed 7 bases at V and 6 bases at J, leaving 9 bases unmatched. This CDR3 is built from 15 residues. In nucleotides, the CDR3 is TGTGCCAGCAAACCGGGACAGGGGGCAGGGGCTGAAGCTTTCTTT. Its translation: CASKPGQGAGAEAFF.

The chain combines TRBV7-9 with TRBJ2-1; 7 nucleotides match TRBD2. The germline CDR1 and CDR2 sequences are SEHNR and FQNEAQ (reference sequence). The CDR3 consists of 12 residues. After removal of 7 bases from V and 6 bases from J, the junction contained 3 bases not matched to a gene. The CDR3 DNA follows: TGTGCCAGCATGACTAGCCCCAATGAGCAGTTCTTC. It encodes CASMTSPNEQFF.

The chain employs TRBV19 and TRBJ2-6; D unclear. Germline V gene data show CDR1 as LNHDA and CDR2 as SQIVND (reference sequence). Between the trimmed V and J ends, which lost 3 bases and 2 bases, there was a span of 8 bases. The CDR3 runs to 15 residues. The CDR3 region has the DNA TGTGCCAGTAGTATCGAGGTAACTGGGGCCAACGTCCTGACTTTC. It is translated as CASSIEVTGANVLTF.

The V and J genes are TRBV30 and TRBJ2-5, with D maybe TRBD1 (5 bases). The CDR3 consists of 13 residues. Per germline, CDR1 GTSNPN and CDR2 SVGIG (reference sequence). V dropped 1 base and J dropped 2 bases, with 8 bases sitting between them. The CDR3 protein is CAWSAGMQETQYF. In DNA form, the CDR3 reads TGTGCCTGGAGTGCAGGGATGCAAGAGACCCAGTACTTC.

The CDR3, as DNA: TGTGCCAGCAGCTCCAGGACTAGCGGGAGAGGGTACAACAATGAGCAGTTCTTC. This codes for CASSSRTSGRGYNNEQFF. The J gene is TRBJ2-1, the V gene TRBV7-6; 13 nucleotides line up with TRBD2. Unmatched junction bases numbered 11, after V lost 4 bases and J lost 5 bases. The CDR3 has 18 residues. Germline lookup yields CDR1 SGHVS and CDR2 FNYEAQ.

V is TRBV30 and J is TRBJ1-5; possible D gene TRBD1, 5 bases. Looked up from germline, CDR1 is GTSNPN and CDR2 is SVGIG (reference sequence). This CDR3 has 14 amino acids. Trimming stripped 0 bases from V and 4 bases from J, with 10 bases between. Here the CDR3 reads CAWSVGVGNQPQHF. In DNA form, the CDR3 reads TGTGCCTGGAGTGTAGGGGTCGGGAATCAGCCCCAGCATTTT.

The chain combines TRBV7-9 with TRBJ2-1; D is unresolved. V shed 2 bases and J shed 8 bases, with 10 bases lying between them. The germline V gene encodes CDR1 SEHNR and CDR2 FQNEAQ (reference sequence). The CDR3 is made up of 13 amino acids. In nucleotides, the CDR3 is TGTGCCAGCAGCTTAAGTCACCGGCATGAGCAGTTCTTC. Protein sequence: CASSLSHRHEQFF.

The chain is built from TRBV7-2 and TRBJ1-1; 8 bases agree with TRBD1. Trimming removed 1 base from V and 6 bases from J; junction bases left unmatched: 10. Germline-derived CDR1 and CDR2 are SGHTA and FQGNSA. This CDR3 is 16 amino acids long. The CDR3 loop is CASSLGPGQVYPEAFF. DNA for the CDR3: TGTGCCAGCAGCTTAGGACCGGGACAGGTATACCCTGAAGCTTTCTTT.

To note about this clone: This CDR3 is also generated by other DNA sequences in the sample. The V gene is TRBV27, the J gene TRBJ1-2, with D hard to call. V gave up 2 bases and J gave up 0 bases, with 4 bases separating them. CDR3 length: 13 amino acids. Germline loops: CDR1 MNHEY, CDR2 SMNVEV (reference sequence). The CDR3 DNA follows: TGTGCCAGCAGTTTAAATCCTAACTATGGCTACACCTTC. It is translated as CASSLNPNYGYTF.

The rearrangement uses TRBV7-9 and TRBJ2-3, with D tentatively TRBD1 (5 bases). The germline V gene has CDR1 SEHNR and CDR2 FQNEAQ (reference sequence). The CDR3 length is 13 residues. Trimming took off 1 base at V and 6 bases at J, with 8 bases between the two ends. The CDR3 here is CASSLGGRDTQYF. CDR3 nucleotides: TGTGCCAGCAGCTTAGGGGGCAGGGATACGCAGTATTTT.

The V gene is TRBV9, the J gene TRBJ1-1; 7 bases are a match to TRBD1. The germline gives CDR1 SGDLS, CDR2 YYNGEE. With 5 bases clipped from V and 7 bases from J, the junction kept 14 bases outside the gene matches. This CDR3 contains 15 residues. The CDR3 protein is CASRPQGGGGGEAFF. The CDR3, as DNA: TGTGCCAGCAGACCTCAGGGGGGCGGAGGCGGTGAAGCTTTCTTT.

The V gene is TRBV6-1, the J gene TRBJ2-1; D might be TRBD2 (7 bases). Trimming removed 2 bases from V and 2 bases from J, with 13 bases in between. The CDR3 extends over 16 amino acids. Germline lookup yields CDR1 MNHNS and CDR2 SASEGT. This CDR3 is CASSELGGGPYNEQFF. For the CDR3, the DNA is TGTGCCAGCAGTGAATTAGGCGGGGGCCCCTACAATGAGCAGTTCTTC.

The chain uses TRBV7-9 and TRBJ2-2; D gene unclear. V was pared by 1 base and J by 3 bases, with 15 bases between. This CDR3 spans 17 amino acids. Germline V lookup: CDR1 SEHNR, CDR2 FQNEAQ (reference sequence). CDR3 protein: CASSLVFLERDTGELFF. CDR3 in DNA: TGTGCCAGCAGCTTAGTGTTCCTCGAAAGGGACACCGGGGAGCTGTTTTTT.

The DNA for the CDR3 is TGTGCCAGCAGCCCATTAGGGGGACTAGCGGGAGGGCCTGCGACTGGGGCCAACGTCCTGACTTTC. Its protein product is CASSPLGGLAGGPATGANVLTF. The rearrangement joins TRBV7-3 to TRBJ2-6; 16 positions match TRBD2. The CDR3 is 22 amino acids. Germline CDR1 is SGHTA and CDR2 is FQGTGA. V dropped 5 bases and J dropped 2; count of bases not matched to a gene: 15.

This rearrangement joins TRBV9 to TRBJ2-1, with no clear D. The CDR3 is 15 residues long. Trimming cost V 6 bases and J 4 bases, with 17 bases left between them. CDR1 is SGDLS and CDR2 is YYNGEE in the germline V gene. The CDR3, as DNA: TGTGCCAGCACTCCGGACGGATCTTATTACAATGAGCAGTTCTTC. It encodes CASTPDGSYYNEQFF.

The genes are TRBV11-2 and TRBJ2-5; D not certain. This CDR3 contains 14 residues. Germline V lookup: CDR1 SGHAT, CDR2 FQNNGV. Deletions cut 5 bases from V and 2 bases from J, with 12 bases between. CDR3 nucleotides: TGTGCCAGCAGCCAAACCGGGTCTCAAGAGACCCAGTACTTC. Its protein product is CASSQTGSQETQYF.

V is TRBV15 and J is TRBJ1-1; D unclear. The CDR3 runs 14 residues. V shed 0 bases and J shed 2 bases, with 7 bases lying between them. The germline V gene has CDR1 LNHNV and CDR2 YYDKDF (reference sequence). CDR3 bases: TGTGCCACCAGCAGAGATGAGGGAAACACTGAAGCTTTCTTT. Encoded protein: CATSRDEGNTEAFF.